This T cell receptor (beta chain) was captured in a study of blood T cell repertoires in COVID-19. About the research overall: Acute and convalescent COVID-19 specimens originated in the United States, Italy and Spain.

As originally analysed: Amplification with reference gene primers provided the estimates of nucleated cell counts. The protocol was immunoSEQ multiplex PCR, while the TCRdb copy is restricted to in-frame clones and leaves out a portion. Clone size and V and J calls were adopted from that table, with D and trimming inferred from the DNA. The sample records under 75,000 clones, around 87% being singletons. Germline values: CDR1 MNHEY, CDR2 SMNVEV (reference sequence). The CDR3 extends over 15 amino acids. The V gene lost 6 bases and the J gene lost 2 bases, with 15 bases spanning the gap. This clone came up once.

The rearrangement links TRBV27 to TRBJ2-3; weak D call: TRBD2 (5 bases). The sequencing input was peripheral blood. The receptor comes from a woman aged 18 to 35 with acute or convalescent COVID-19. CDR3 sequence reads: CASRAGSGFTDTQYF. CDR3 bases: TGTGCCAGCAGAGCAGGATCGGGATTCACAGATACGCAGTATTTT.